This entry lists 20 T cell receptor beta chains sequenced from one sample in a study of T cells in Graves' hyperthyroidism and ophthalmopathy. RNA transcripts gave rise to amplified TCR beta CDR3 regions. First-round RT-PCR targeting the TCR CDR3 was performed with the HTBI primer set. One entry per CDR3 protein results from TCRdb running MiXCR on the multiplex PCR reads. The data show about half a million distinct CDR3 sequences, just under 20% seen once. Sequenced: blood. The source is a man between 35 and 55 years old with Graves' ophthalmopathy.

The rearrangement uses TRBV27 and TRBJ1-2; D unclear. The CDR3 has 14 amino acids. CDR1 is MNHEY, CDR2 SMNVEV, per germline (reference sequence). The V and J ends lost 0 bases and 8 bases respectively, with 13 bases between them. The CDR3: CASSLSVGDGGYTF. In DNA, the CDR3 is TGTGCCAGCAGTTTATCGGTTGGCGATGGCGGCTACACCTTC.

The rearrangement joins TRBV28 to TRBJ2-3; maybe TRBD1 (6 bases). This CDR3 has 14 amino acids. Germline values: CDR1 MDHEN, CDR2 SYDVKM. V was clipped by 5 bases and J by 2 bases, with 11 bases between them. CDR3 sequence: CASSINRDTDTQYF. CDR3 DNA: TGTGCCAGCAGTATTAACAGGGACACAGATACGCAGTATTTT.

This clonotype occurred a few times. CDR3 region: CASSPTNTGVYGYTF. The CDR3 region has the DNA TGTGCCAGCAGTCCGACAAACACGGGGGTGTATGGCTACACCTTC. The chain combines TRBV6-1 with TRBJ1-2, with TRBD1 as a possible D gene (5 bases). The germline CDR1 and CDR2 sequences are MNHNS and SASEGT. This CDR3 spans 15 amino acids. V lost 5 bases and J 5 bases, leaving 18 bases between the germline ends.

V is TRBV20-1 and J is TRBJ1-4; 11 bases are shared with TRBD1. Germline V gene lookup returns CDR1 DFQATT and CDR2 SNEGSKA (reference sequence). V shed 1 base and J 1 base; nucleotides not matched to a gene: 2. This CDR3 region has 16 residues. CDR3 nucleotides: TGCAGTGCTAGAGCCGGGACAGGGGGAACTAATGAAAAACTGTTTTTT. Protein product: CSARAGTGGTNEKLFF.

In regard to this clonotype: A much larger clone lies a single base off, so this may be a read error. The CDR3 end shows no conserved phenylalanine or tryptophan, and so a read error is likely. V gene TRBV18 combines with J gene TRBJ1-2; 7 bases are shared with TRBD1. Germline CDR1 KGHSH, CDR2 LQKENI. V was clipped by 6 bases and J by 1 base; unmatched bases: 8. This CDR3 contains 15 residues. CDR3: CASSNPTGYNYGYTL. The CDR3 DNA sequence: TGTGCCAGCTCGAACCCGACAGGGTATAACTATGGCTACACCCTC.

This clonotype was observed at least ten times. This chain uses TRBV28 with TRBJ2-5; TRBD2 is a possible D gene (5 bases). Germline V gene data show CDR1 as MDHEN and CDR2 as SYDVKM. V lost 8 bases, J lost 4 bases, and 11 bases lay in between. There are 12 residues in the CDR3. CDR3 nucleotides: TGTGCCAGCGGGAGCGGTACAGAGACCCAGTACTTC. Protein product: CASGSGTETQYF.

At least ten counts were recorded for this clonotype. This sequence joins TRBV12-3 or TRBV12-4 and TRBJ1-1, with D unresolved. V dropped 6 bases and J dropped 3 bases, with 17 bases sitting between them. The CDR3 is 15 amino acids. The CDR3 sequence is CASRSKDGIYTEAFF. CDR3 coding DNA: TGTGCCAGCAGGAGTAAAGACGGCATATACACTGAAGCTTTCTTT.

The chain couples TRBV18 to TRBJ2-5; 7 nucleotides agree with TRBD1. Germline V gene sequence: CDR1 KGHSH, CDR2 LQKENI. Trimming at V came to 4 bases and at J to 5 bases, leaving 7 bases not matched to a gene. The CDR3 length is 14 residues. The CDR3 DNA sequence: TGTGCCAGCTCACACCCGACAGGGATGGAGACCCAGTACTTC. This gives the protein CASSHPTGMETQYF.

The chain employs TRBV7-8 and TRBJ1-4; TRBD1 matches at 7 bases. The CDR3 has 15 amino acids. In germline, CDR1 is SGHVS, CDR2 FQNEAQ. With 5 bases clipped from V and 5 bases from J, the junction kept 8 bases outside the gene matches. The CDR3 spells CASSPQGGENEKLFF. The CDR3 nucleotides are TGTGCCAGCAGCCCGCAGGGGGGAGAAAATGAAAAACTGTTTTTT.

This clonotype appeared a few times. The chain combines TRBV30 with TRBJ2-4; no definite D call. Germline lookup yields CDR1 GTSNPN and CDR2 SVGIG (reference sequence). The CDR3 is 13 residues long. V lost 5 bases to trimming and J lost 0 bases, with 8 bases between them. This CDR3 is CAWLDPAKNIQYF. The DNA for the CDR3 is TGTGCCTGGTTGGACCCAGCCAAAAACATTCAGTACTTC.

In its sample, this clonotype was seen many times. The chain carries TRBV11-2 and TRBJ1-6; D is ambiguous. Germline assignment: CDR1 SGHAT and CDR2 FQNNGV. The germline V and J ends were trimmed by 1 base and 9 bases, with 16 bases remaining between them. The CDR3 consists of 16 residues. This CDR3 is CASSLGVGRRGSPLHF. The CDR3, as DNA: TGTGCCAGCAGCTTAGGGGTGGGCAGGCGAGGTTCACCCCTCCACTTT.

The CDR3 sequence is CSAAPTAPQETQYF. CDR3 nucleotide sequence: TGCAGTGCTGCCCCTACAGCGCCCCAAGAGACCCAGTACTTC. The chain joins TRBV20-1 to TRBJ2-5; no clear D gene. The ends were cut back, 5 bases at V and 1 base at J, with 14 bases in the middle. The CDR3 is 14 residues long. Per the germline V gene, CDR1 is DFQATT and CDR2 is SNEGSKA (reference sequence).

About this clonotype itself: A read error may be the cause here, since a much bigger clone is one base away. Written as DNA, the CDR3 is TGTGCCGGCAGTCGCGGGACAGGGCCGAGTGAAGCTTTCTTT. Translated: CAGSRGTGPSEAFF. The chain recombines TRBV6-1 with TRBJ1-1; the match to TRBD1 covers 9 bases. The CDR3 has 14 amino acids. Germline V lookup: CDR1 MNHNS, CDR2 SASEGT.

The V call is TRBV6-1, the J call TRBJ1-5, with D perhaps TRBD1 (5 bases). CDR1 and CDR2 (germline): MNHNS, SASEGT. The CDR3 is 14 residues long. Trimming removed 1 base at V and 6 bases at J, with 10 bases between. CDR3 loop: CASSEGGTGQPQHF. CDR3 in DNA: TGTGCCAGCAGTGAAGGGGGGACTGGTCAGCCCCAGCATTTT.

For the CDR3, the DNA is TGCAGCGCTCGCCCCGGGACAGGGGACTACGAGCAGTACTTC. Translation: CSARPGTGDYEQYF. The chain recombines TRBV29-1 with TRBJ2-7; the match to TRBD1 covers 10 bases. The V gene end was trimmed by 7 bases and the J gene end by 3 bases; junction bases not matched to a gene: 9. Germline values: CDR1 SQVTM, CDR2 ANQGSEA. The CDR3 loop spans 14 amino acids.

This sequence joins TRBV14 and TRBJ1-1; D gene unclear. The length of the CDR3 is 12 residues. V dropped 1 base and J dropped 10 bases, with 10 bases sitting between them. CDR1 is SGHDN and CDR2 is FVKESK in the germline V gene. CDR3 sequence reads: CASSQVESGAFF. The CDR3 coding sequence is TGTGCCAGCAGCCAAGTAGAGAGTGGAGCTTTCTTT.

The CDR3 nucleotides are TGTGCCAGCAGTGAAAGGCGACAGGGTTACGGAAACACCATATATTTT. Its translation: CASSERRQGYGNTIYF. V is TRBV6-1 and J is TRBJ1-3; 7 bases agree with TRBD1. Losses at the gene ends were 2 bases for V and 4 bases for J; bases not matched to a gene: 8. The germline gives CDR1 MNHNS, CDR2 SASEGT. The CDR3 consists of 16 residues.

This clonotype was found a few times. The rearrangement links TRBV20-1 to TRBJ2-5, with D unclear. V was clipped by 4 bases and J by 4 bases, with 19 bases between them. The CDR3 has 15 amino acids. Germline V gene data show CDR1 as DFQATT and CDR2 as SNEGSKA (reference sequence). CDR3 residues: CSAKPQEETLETQYF. The CDR3 DNA sequence: TGCAGTGCTAAGCCCCAGGAAGAAACTTTAGAGACCCAGTACTTC.

This rearrangement joins TRBV11-2 to TRBJ2-7; either TRBD1 or TRBD2 may fit D (5 bases each). The CDR3 totals 14 residues. Trimming took off 4 bases at V and 2 bases at J, with 12 bases between the two ends. CDR1 and CDR2 (germline): SGHAT, FQNNGV. CDR3 residues: CASSSGPNPYEQYF. CDR3 sequence (DNA): TGTGCCAGCAGCTCGGGACCTAACCCCTACGAGCAGTACTTC. Full variable domain (rest looked up from reference TRBV11-2 and TRBJ2-7): EAGVAQSPRYKIIEKRQSVAFWCNPISGHATLYWYQQILGQGPKLLIQFQNNGVVDDSQLPKDRFSAERLKGVDSTLKIQPAKLEDSAVYLCASSSGPNPYEQYFGPGTRLTVT.

The table lists this clonotype with many counts. CDR3 coding DNA: TGTGCCAGCAGCCGAGGGGGGACAGGGGTCTACGAGCAGTACTTC. Encoded protein: CASSRGGTGVYEQYF. The V gene is TRBV7-2, the J gene TRBJ2-7, with 10 bases that match TRBD1. This CDR3 is 15 amino acids long. CDR1 is SGHTA and CDR2 is FQGNSA in the germline V gene. V trimming: 5 bases; J trimming: 3 bases; junction bases outside the gene matches: 7.